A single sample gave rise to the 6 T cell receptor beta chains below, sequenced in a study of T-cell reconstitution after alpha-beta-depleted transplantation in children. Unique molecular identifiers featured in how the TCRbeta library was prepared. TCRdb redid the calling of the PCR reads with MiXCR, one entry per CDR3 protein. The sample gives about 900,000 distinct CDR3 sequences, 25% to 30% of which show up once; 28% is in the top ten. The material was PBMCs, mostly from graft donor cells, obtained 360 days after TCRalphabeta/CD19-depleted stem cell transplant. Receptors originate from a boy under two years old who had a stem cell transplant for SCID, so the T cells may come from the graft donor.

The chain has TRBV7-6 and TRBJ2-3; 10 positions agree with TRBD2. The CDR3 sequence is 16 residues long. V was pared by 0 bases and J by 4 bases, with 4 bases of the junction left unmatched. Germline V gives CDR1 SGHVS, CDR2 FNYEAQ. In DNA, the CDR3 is TGTGCCAGCAGCTTAGCAGCGGGGGGGCAGGCAGATACGCAGTATTTT. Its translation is CASSLAAGGQADTQYF.

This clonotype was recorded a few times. CDR3 in DNA: TGTGCCAGCAGTCAGGGAAGCGACACTGAAGCTTTCTTT. Its protein is CASSQGSDTEAFF. The rearrangement uses TRBV7-3 and TRBJ1-1, with D possibly matching TRBD1 (5 bases). This CDR3 is built from 13 residues. Germline V gene data show CDR1 as SGHTA and CDR2 as FQGTGA. Trimming took 6 bases from V and 3 from J, leaving 11 bases between them.

The CDR3 DNA reads TGTGCCAGCAGTTTTTTTCCTTGGGACACGGTTTCCGCCGGGGAGCTGTTTTTT. Translation gives CASSFFPWDTVSAGELFF. The chain links TRBV12-3 or TRBV12-4 to TRBJ2-2, with D possibly TRBD1 on 6 matching bases. This CDR3 has 18 residues. Trimming took 3 bases from V and 6 from J, leaving 23 bases between them.

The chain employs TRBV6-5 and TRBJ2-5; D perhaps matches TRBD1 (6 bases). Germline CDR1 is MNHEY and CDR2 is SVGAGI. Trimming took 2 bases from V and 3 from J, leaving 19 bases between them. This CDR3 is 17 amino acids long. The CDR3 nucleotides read TGTGCCAGCAGTTACGGGGCAGGGGCCTGGGGAGAAGAGACCCAGTACTTC. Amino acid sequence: CASSYGAGAWGEETQYF.

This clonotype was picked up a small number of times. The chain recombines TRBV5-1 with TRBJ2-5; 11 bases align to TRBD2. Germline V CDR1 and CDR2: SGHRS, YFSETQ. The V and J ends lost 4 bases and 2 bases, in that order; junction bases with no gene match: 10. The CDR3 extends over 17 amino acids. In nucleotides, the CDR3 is TGCGCCAGCAGCGTATCACTAGCGGGGGCCCTACAAGAGACCCAGTACTTC. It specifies CASSVSLAGALQETQYF.

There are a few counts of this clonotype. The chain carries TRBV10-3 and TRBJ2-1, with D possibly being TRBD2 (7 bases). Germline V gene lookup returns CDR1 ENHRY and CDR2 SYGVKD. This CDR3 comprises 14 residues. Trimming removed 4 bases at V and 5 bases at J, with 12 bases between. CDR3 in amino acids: CAISAGGLNNEQFF. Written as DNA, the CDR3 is TGTGCCATCAGTGCCGGGGGGCTCAACAATGAGCAGTTCTTC.